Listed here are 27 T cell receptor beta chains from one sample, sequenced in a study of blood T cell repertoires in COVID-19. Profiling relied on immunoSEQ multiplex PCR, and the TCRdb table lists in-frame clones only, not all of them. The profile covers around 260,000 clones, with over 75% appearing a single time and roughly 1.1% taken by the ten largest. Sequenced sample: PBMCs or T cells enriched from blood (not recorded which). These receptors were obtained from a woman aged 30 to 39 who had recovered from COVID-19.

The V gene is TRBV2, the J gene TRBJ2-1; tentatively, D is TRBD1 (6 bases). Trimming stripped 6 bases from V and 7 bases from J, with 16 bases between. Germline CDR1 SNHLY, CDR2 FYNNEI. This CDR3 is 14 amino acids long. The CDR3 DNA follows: TGTGCCAGCAGAGCTTACAGGGAAACGAATGAGCAGTTCTTC. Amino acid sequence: CASRAYRETNEQFF.

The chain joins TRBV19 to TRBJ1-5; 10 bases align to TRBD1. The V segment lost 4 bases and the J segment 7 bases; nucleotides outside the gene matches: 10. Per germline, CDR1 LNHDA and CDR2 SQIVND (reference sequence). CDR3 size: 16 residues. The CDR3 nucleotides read TGTGCCAGTAGTACCCACCGGGACAGGGGTGTGCAGCCCCAGCATTTT. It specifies CASSTHRDRGVQPQHF. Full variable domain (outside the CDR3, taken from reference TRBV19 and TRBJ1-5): DGGITQSPKYLFRKEGQNVTLSCEQNLNHDAMYWYRQDPGQGLRLIYYSQIVNDFQKGDIAEGYSVSREKKESFPLTVTSAQKNPTAFYLCASSTHRDRGVQPQHFGDGTRLSIL.

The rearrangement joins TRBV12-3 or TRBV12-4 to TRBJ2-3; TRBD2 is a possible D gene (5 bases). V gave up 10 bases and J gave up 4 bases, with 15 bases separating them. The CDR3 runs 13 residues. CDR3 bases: TGTGCCACCCGGCCCGGGGTCCCAGATACGCAGTATTTT. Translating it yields CATRPGVPDTQYF.

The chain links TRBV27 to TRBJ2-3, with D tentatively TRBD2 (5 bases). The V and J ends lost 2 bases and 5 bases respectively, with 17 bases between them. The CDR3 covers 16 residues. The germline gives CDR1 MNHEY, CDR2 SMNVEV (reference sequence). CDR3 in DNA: TGTGCCAGCAGTTTACTGTGGGAGCCCCGAGAAGATACGCAGTATTTT. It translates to CASSLLWEPREDTQYF.

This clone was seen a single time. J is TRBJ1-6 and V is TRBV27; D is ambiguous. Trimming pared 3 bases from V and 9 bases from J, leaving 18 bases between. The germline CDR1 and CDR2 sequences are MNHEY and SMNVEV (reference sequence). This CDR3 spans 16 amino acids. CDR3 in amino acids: CASSFGLGSPSSPLHF. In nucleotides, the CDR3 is TGTGCCAGCAGTTTTGGACTGGGTTCCCCCAGTTCACCCCTCCACTTT.

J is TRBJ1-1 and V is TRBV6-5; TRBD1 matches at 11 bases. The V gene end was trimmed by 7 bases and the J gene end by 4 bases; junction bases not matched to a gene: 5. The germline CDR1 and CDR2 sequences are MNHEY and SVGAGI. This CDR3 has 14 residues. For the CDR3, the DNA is TGTGCCAGCATTAACGGACAGGGGGCCACTGAAGCTTTCTTT. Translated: CASINGQGATEAFF.

CDR3 loop: CASSSTGFYEQYF. The DNA for the CDR3 is TGTGCCAGCAGCTCGACAGGGTTCTACGAGCAGTACTTC. The chain uses TRBV5-6 and TRBJ2-7; TRBD1 matches 7 bases. The germline V gene encodes CDR1 SGHDT and CDR2 YYEEEE. The CDR3 is 13 amino acids. J was trimmed by 3 bases and V by 3 bases; bases with no gene match: 3.

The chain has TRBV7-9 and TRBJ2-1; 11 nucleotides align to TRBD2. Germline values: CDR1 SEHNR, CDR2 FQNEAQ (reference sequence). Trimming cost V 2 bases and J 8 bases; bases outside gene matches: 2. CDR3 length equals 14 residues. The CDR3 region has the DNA TGTGCCAGCAGCTTAACTAGCGGGAGTGATGAGCAGTTCTTC. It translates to CASSLTSGSDEQFF.

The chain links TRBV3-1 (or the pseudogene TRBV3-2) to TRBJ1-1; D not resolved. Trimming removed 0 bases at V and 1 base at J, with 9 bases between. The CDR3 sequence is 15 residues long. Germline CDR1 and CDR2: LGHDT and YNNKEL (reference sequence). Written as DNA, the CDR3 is TGTGCCAGCAGCCAAGAATTCGGGTGGAACACTGAAGCTTTCTTT. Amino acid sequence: CASSQEFGWNTEAFF.

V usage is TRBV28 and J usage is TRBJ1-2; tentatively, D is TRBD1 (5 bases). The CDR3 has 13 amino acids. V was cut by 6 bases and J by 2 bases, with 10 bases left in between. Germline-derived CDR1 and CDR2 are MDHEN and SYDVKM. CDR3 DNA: TGTGCCAGCAGGACGACAGAGAACTATGGCTACACCTTC. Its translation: CASRTTENYGYTF.

This chain's CDR3 is CASSLELADTGELFF. For the CDR3, the DNA is TGTGCCAGCAGCTTAGAACTAGCGGACACCGGGGAGCTGTTTTTT. The rearrangement joins TRBV7-9 to TRBJ2-2; 8 bases match TRBD2. CDR1 and CDR2 from the germline V gene are SEHNR and FQNEAQ (reference sequence). V shed 1 base and J 3 bases; nucleotides not matched to a gene: 1. The CDR3 has 15 residues.

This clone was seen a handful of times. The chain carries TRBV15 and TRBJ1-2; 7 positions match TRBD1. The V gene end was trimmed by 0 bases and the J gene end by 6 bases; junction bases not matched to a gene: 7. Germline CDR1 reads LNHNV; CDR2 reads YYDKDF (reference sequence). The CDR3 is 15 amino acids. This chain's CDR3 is CATSRDWGRGDGYTF. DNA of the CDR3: TGTGCCACCAGCAGAGATTGGGGCAGGGGGGATGGCTACACCTTC.

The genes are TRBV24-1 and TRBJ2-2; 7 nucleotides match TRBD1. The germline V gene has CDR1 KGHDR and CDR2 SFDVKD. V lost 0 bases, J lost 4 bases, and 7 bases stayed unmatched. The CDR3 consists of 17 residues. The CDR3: CATSDLPRQGGTGELFF. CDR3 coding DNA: TGTGCCACCAGTGATTTGCCCCGACAGGGCGGCACCGGGGAGCTGTTTTTT.

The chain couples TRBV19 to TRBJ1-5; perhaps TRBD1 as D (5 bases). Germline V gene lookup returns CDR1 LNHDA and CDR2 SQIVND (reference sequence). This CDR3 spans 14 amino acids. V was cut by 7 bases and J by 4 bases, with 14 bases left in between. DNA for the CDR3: TGTGCCAGTAACCTCGACAGTATTAATCAGCCCCAGCATTTT. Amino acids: CASNLDSINQPQHF. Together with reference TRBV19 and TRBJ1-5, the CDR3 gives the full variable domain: DGGITQSPKYLFRKEGQNVTLSCEQNLNHDAMYWYRQDPGQGLRLIYYSQIVNDFQKGDIAEGYSVSREKKESFPLTVTSAQKNPTAFYLCASNLDSINQPQHFGDGTRLSIL.

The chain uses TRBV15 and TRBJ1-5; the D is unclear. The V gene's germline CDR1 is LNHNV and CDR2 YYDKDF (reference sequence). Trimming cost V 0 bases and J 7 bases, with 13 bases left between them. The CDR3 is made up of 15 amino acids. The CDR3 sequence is CATSRDREGGQPQHF. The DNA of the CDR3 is TGTGCCACCAGCAGAGATAGGGAAGGCGGGCAGCCCCAGCATTTT. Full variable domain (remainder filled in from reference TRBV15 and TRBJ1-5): DAMVIQNPRYQVTQFGKPVTLSCSQTLNHNVMYWYQQKSSQAPKLLFHYYDKDFNNEADTPDNFQSRRPNTSFCFLDIRSPGLGDTAMYLCATSRDREGGQPQHFGDGTRLSIL.

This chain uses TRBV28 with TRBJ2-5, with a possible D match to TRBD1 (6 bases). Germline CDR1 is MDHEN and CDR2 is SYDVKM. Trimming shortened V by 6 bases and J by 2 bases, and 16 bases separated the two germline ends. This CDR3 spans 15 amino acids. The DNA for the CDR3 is TGTGCCAGCAGCAAGAGGGGGTGGCAGCAAGAGACCCAGTACTTC. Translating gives CASSKRGWQQETQYF.

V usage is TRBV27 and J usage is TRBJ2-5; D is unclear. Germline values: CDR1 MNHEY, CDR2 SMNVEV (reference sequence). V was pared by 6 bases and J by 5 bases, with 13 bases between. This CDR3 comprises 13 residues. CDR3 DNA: TGTGCCAGCAGGTATAGAGAAGCGGAGACCCAGTACTTC. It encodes CASRYREAETQYF.

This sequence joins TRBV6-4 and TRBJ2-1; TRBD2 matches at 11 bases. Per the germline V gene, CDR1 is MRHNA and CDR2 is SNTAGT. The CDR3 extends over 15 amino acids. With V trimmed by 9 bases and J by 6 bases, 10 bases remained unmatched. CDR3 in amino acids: CASRQTSGSPNEQFF. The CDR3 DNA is TGTGCCAGTCGGCAAACTAGCGGGAGCCCCAATGAGCAGTTCTTC.

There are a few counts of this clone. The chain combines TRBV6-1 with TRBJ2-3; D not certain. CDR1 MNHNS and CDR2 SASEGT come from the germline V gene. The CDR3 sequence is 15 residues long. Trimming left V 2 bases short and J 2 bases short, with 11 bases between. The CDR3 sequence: CASSESHSTTDTQYF. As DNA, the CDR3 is TGTGCCAGCAGTGAATCTCACTCCACCACAGATACGCAGTATTTT.

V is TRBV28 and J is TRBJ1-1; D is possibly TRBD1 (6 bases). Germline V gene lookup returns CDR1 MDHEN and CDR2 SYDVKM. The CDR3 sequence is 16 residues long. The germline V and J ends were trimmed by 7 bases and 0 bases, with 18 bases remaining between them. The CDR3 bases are TGTGCCAGCAAATCGGAGGGGGGGGCTATGAACACTGAAGCTTTCTTT. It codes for CASKSEGGAMNTEAFF.

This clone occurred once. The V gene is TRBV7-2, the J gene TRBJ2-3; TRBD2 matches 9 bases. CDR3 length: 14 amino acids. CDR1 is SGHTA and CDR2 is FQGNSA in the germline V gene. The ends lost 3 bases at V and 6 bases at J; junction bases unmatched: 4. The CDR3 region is CASSFGLARDTQYF. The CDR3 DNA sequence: TGTGCCAGCAGCTTCGGACTAGCGAGGGATACGCAGTATTTT.

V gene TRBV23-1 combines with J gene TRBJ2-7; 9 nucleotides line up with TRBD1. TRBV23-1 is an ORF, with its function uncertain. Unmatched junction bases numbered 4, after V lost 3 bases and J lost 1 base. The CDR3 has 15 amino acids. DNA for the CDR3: TGCGCCAGCAGTCACACGGGACAGGGTTCCTACGAGCAGTACTTC. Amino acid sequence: CASSHTGQGSYEQYF.

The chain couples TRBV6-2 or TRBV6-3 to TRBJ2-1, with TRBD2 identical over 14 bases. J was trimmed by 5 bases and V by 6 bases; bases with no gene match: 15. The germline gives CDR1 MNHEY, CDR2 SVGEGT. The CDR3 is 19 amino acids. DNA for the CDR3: TGTGCCAGCAGACCTTTTGGGACTAGCGGGAGCACAGGACACAATGAGCAGTTCTTC. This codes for CASRPFGTSGSTGHNEQFF.

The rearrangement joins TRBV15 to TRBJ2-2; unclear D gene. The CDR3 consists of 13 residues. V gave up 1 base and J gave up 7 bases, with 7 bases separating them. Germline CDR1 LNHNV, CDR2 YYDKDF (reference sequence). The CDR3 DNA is TGTGCCACCAGCAGAGTGAGTGGCGGGGAGCTGTTTTTT. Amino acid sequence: CATSRVSGGELFF.

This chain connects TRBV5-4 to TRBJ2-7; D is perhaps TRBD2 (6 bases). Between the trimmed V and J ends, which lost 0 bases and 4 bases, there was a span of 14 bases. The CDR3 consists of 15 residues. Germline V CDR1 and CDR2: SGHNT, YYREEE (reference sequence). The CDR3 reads CASSLGVGTVYEQYF. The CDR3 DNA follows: TGTGCCAGCAGCTTGGGTGTAGGGACTGTGTACGAGCAGTACTTC.

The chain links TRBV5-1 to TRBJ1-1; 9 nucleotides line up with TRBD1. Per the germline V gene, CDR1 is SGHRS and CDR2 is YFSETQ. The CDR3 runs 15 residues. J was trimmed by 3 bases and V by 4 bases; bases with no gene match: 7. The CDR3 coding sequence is TGCGCCAGCAGCCTAAGGACAGGGGCGGACACTGAAGCTTTCTTT. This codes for CASSLRTGADTEAFF.

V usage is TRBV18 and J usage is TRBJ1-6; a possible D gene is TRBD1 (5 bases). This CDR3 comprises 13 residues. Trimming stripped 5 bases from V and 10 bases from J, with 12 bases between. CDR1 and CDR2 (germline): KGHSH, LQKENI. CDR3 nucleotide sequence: TGTGCCAGCTCAACGTCGGGGGAATCACCCCTCCACTTT. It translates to CASSTSGESPLHF.